This note documents a single T cell receptor beta chain sequence. As yet, its antigen is unknown. The entry originates in a study of cytomegalovirus exposure and HLA in healthy donors. Whole-study results and caveats: For most TCR beta V segments, an earlier analysis put the productive rate at about 90% or about 30% of the time. In a later analysis, the majority of CMV-associated beta chains seemingly showed HLA restriction.

This PCR relied on a set of 60 Vbeta primers and 13 Jbeta primers. This table comes from immunoSEQ multiplex PCR, and its TCRdb copy is limited to in-frame clones, with some not included. This sample has under 250,000 clones, with around 76% found just once. Germline CDR1 reads SNHLY; CDR2 reads FYNNEI. Between the trimmed V and J ends, which lost 6 bases and 5 bases, there was a span of 14 bases. The CDR3 is 14 residues long. This chain links TRBV2 with TRBJ2-1; D perhaps matches TRBD2 (6 bases). This TCR was recovered from a man aged 18 to 29 in good health and CMV-seronegative. Material for sequencing was PBMCs. The CDR3 coding sequence is TGTGCCAGCAGGCGGGGCCAAACGGACAATGAGCAGTTCTTC. Translating it yields CASRRGQTDNEQFF.